In its sample, the clone carrying this T cell receptor beta chain was seen a few times. The data derive from a study of blood T cell repertoires in COVID-19. The CDR3 length is 12 residues. Germline values: CDR1 WSHSY, CDR2 SAAADI. V gave up 7 bases and J gave up 1 base; unmatched junction bases: 0. The data were produced by immunoSEQ multiplex PCR, yet TCRdb's version contains in-frame clones alone and is incomplete. The data show 150,000 to 200,000 clones, approximately 84% seen once. The V and J genes are TRBV10-2 and TRBJ2-5, with 7 bases fitting TRBD1. This TCR came from a woman older than 75 with COVID-19, enrolled during active disease. Sequencing used peripheral blood. The CDR3 region has the DNA TGCGCCAGCACAGGGGGCCAAGAGACCCAGTACTTC. Residues: CASTGGQETQYF.